This paragraph reports one T cell receptor (beta chain). The sample originates from a study of graft-versus-host responses after intestinal transplantation. The repertoire was sequenced with immunoSEQ multiplex PCR; TCRdb's copy has only in-frame clones and lacks some. The table records 9,500 to 15,000 clones, 35% of them present only once. This CDR3 has 14 residues. Germline V gene lookup returns CDR1 SGHAT and CDR2 FQNNGV. Trimming pared 3 bases from V and 5 bases from J, leaving 13 bases between. Irradiated stimulators labeled with violet dye, 200,000 in number, were plated with 200,000 CFSE-labeled responders. Study-wide points: Detection of GvH clones occurred in recipient marrow, and some had their first appearance in ileum or blood. Peak circulating GvH clone levels were associated with early post-transplant HvG declines.

The receptor was isolated from a human patient who received an intestinal transplant. Specimen: alloreactive CD8+ T cells from a mixed lymphocyte reaction culture, collected before intestinal transplant. Subset defined: CFSE-low proliferating T cells sorted from roughly six-day pre-transplant mixed lymphocyte reaction (GvH or HvG direction). The chain links TRBV11-2 to TRBJ2-5, with D perhaps matching TRBD1 or TRBD2 (5 bases each). The CDR3 loop reads CASSLYEGDETQYF. In DNA form, the CDR3 reads TGTGCCAGCAGCTTGTACGAAGGGGACGAGACCCAGTACTTC. The whole variable domain, filled in from reference TRBV11-2 and TRBJ2-5, reads EAGVAQSPRYKIIEKRQSVAFWCNPISGHATLYWYQQILGQGPKLLIQFQNNGVVDDSQLPKDRFSAERLKGVDSTLKIQPAKLEDSAVYLCASSLYEGDETQYFGPGTRLLVL.